These 18 T cell receptor beta chains were all obtained from the same sample, sequenced in a study of CD8 T cells in ankylosing spondylitis. TCRdb used MiXCR to reprocess the 5' RACE reads, holding one entry per CDR3 protein. The repertoire holds about 210,000 distinct CDR3 sequences, with about 7.3% as singletons. Study-wide results and caveats: Fewer than 10 highly homologous variants made up a TCR beta motif that seemed to typify ankylosing spondylitis blood.

No antigen has been assigned to these receptors. The sample was blood, either unsorted or a sorted T cell fraction (not recorded which). These receptors all stem from a male donor with ankylosing spondylitis.

This clonotype has at least ten counts. The chain couples TRBV28 to TRBJ1-4; D is perhaps TRBD1 (5 bases). CDR3 length equals 15 residues. Trimming cost V 8 bases and J 7 bases, with 20 bases left between them. Looked up from germline, CDR1 is MDHEN and CDR2 is SYDVKM. The CDR3 DNA is TGTGCCAGCGGATCAAGTGGGGTGGGGACTGAAAAACTGTTTTTT. Translation: CASGSSGVGTEKLFF.

This clonotype was observed a single time. Possible read error: a much larger clone is one base away. The rearrangement links TRBV4-3 to TRBJ2-5; 7 bases map to TRBD2. After removal of 3 bases from V and 4 bases from J, the junction contained 2 bases not matched to a gene. This CDR3 is built from 13 residues. The V gene's germline CDR1 is LGHNA and CDR2 YSLEER. CDR3 protein: CASSHAGVETQYF. The CDR3 DNA reads TGCGCCAGCAGCCATGCGGGAGTAGAGACCCAGTACTTC.

In this sample, this clonotype turned up many times. The rearrangement links TRBV7-2 to TRBJ2-1, with D maybe TRBD2 (6 bases). Germline V CDR1 and CDR2: SGHTA, FQGNSA. Deletions cut 6 bases from V and 0 bases from J, with 12 bases between. The CDR3 length is 15 residues. The CDR3 protein is CASSPDYSSYNEQFF. CDR3 bases: TGTGCCAGCAGTCCGGACTACTCCTCCTACAATGAGCAGTTCTTC.

This clonotype was seen repeatedly, ten times or more. This chain uses TRBV27 with TRBJ2-7; D is perhaps TRBD1 (5 bases). CDR1 is MNHEY, CDR2 SMNVEV, per germline (reference sequence). This CDR3 is built from 14 residues. V lost 1 base to trimming and J lost 2 bases, with 9 bases between them. The CDR3, as DNA: TGTGCCAGCAGTTTATACAGGTCCGCCTACGAGCAGTACTTC. Its translation: CASSLYRSAYEQYF.

This clonotype was counted many times. The rearrangement uses TRBV12-3 or TRBV12-4 and TRBJ2-3; TRBD1 matches 8 bases. V lost 6 bases and J lost 1; bases outside the gene matches: 3. The CDR3 spans 14 residues. Here the CDR3 reads CASSAGQGTDTQYF. The DNA for the CDR3 is TGTGCCAGCAGCGCGGGACAGGGCACAGATACGCAGTATTTT.

This clonotype was detected ten times or more. The chain uses TRBV4-3 and TRBJ2-1; TRBD1 might be the D (7 bases). The V end lost 2 bases, the J end lost 3 bases, and 11 bases lay between the germline ends. The V gene's germline CDR1 is LGHNA and CDR2 YSLEER. CDR3 length: 15 amino acids. The CDR3 here is CASSQPGGYYNEQFF. The CDR3 region has the DNA TGCGCCAGCAGCCAACCAGGGGGGTACTACAATGAGCAGTTCTTC.

This chain links TRBV12-5 with TRBJ2-7; D gene unclear. Looked up from germline, CDR1 is LGHNT and CDR2 is FRNRAP. V lost 1 base and J 7 bases, leaving 8 bases between the germline ends. The CDR3 extends over 12 amino acids. The CDR3 region is CASGLGDGEQYF. The CDR3 nucleotides read TGTGCTAGTGGTTTGGGCGACGGAGAGCAGTACTTC.

There are a few counts of this clonotype. The chain carries TRBV4-3 and TRBJ2-3; 8 bases map to TRBD2. The junction had 14 bases not matched to a gene; V was cut back by 5 bases and J by 7 bases. Germline CDR1 and CDR2: LGHNA and YSLEER. This CDR3 contains 16 residues. CDR3 residues: CASSGSVAGMRNTQYF. CDR3 DNA: TGCGCCAGCAGCGGCTCAGTAGCGGGGATGAGGAATACGCAGTATTTT.

V and J are TRBV19 and TRBJ2-7; weak D call: TRBD1 (6 bases). The CDR3 has 14 residues. Germline V gives CDR1 LNHDA, CDR2 SQIVND (reference sequence). With 0 bases removed from V and 1 base from J, the gap between germline ends came to 7 bases. Here the CDR3 DNA reads TGTGCCAGTAGTATAGAAGACAGGTCCTACGAGCAGTACTTC. Translating gives CASSIEDRSYEQYF.

This clonotype came up many times. The V and J genes are TRBV4-2 and TRBJ2-3, with a possible D match to TRBD2 (5 bases). From germline, CDR1 is LGHNA and CDR2 YNFKEQ. Trimming removed 0 bases from V and 2 bases from J, with 12 bases in between. CDR3 length: 16 amino acids. This CDR3 is CASSQDGSELTDTQYF. CDR3 nucleotides: TGTGCCAGCAGCCAAGACGGTAGCGAGCTCACAGATACGCAGTATTTT.

DNA for the CDR3: TGTGCCAGCAGCCCTGACGTCGGAAGGGGCACTGAAGCTTTCTTT. It is translated as CASSPDVGRGTEAFF. The rearrangement uses TRBV7-9 and TRBJ1-1, with D possibly matching TRBD1 (5 bases). The CDR3 loop spans 15 amino acids. In germline, CDR1 is SEHNR, CDR2 FQNEAQ (reference sequence). V lost 5 bases to trimming and J lost 4 bases, with 17 bases between them. Looking up the rest from reference TRBV7-9 and TRBJ1-1 gives the full variable domain: DTGVSQNPRHKITKRGQNVTFRCDPISEHNRLYWYRQTLGQGPEFLTYFQNEAQLEKSRLLSDRFSAERPKGSFSTLEIQRTEQGDSAMYLCASSPDVGRGTEAFFGQGTRLTVV.

This clonotype was recorded many times. This rearrangement joins TRBV5-4 to TRBJ1-2; 9 bases line up with TRBD1. The CDR3 runs to 16 residues. Germline V gene sequence: CDR1 SGHNT, CDR2 YYREEE (reference sequence). After removal of 4 bases from V and 4 bases from J, the junction contained 11 bases not matched to a gene. The CDR3 bases are TGTGCCAGCAGCCCAATCTCCGGGACAGGGATCTATGGCTACACCTTC. It is translated as CASSPISGTGIYGYTF. Full variable domain (outside the CDR3, taken from reference TRBV5-4 and TRBJ1-2): ETGVTQSPTHLIKTRGQQVTLRCSSQSGHNTVSWYQQALGQGPQFIFQYYREEENGRGNFPPRFSGLQFPNYSSELNVNALELDDSALYLCASSPISGTGIYGYTFGSGTRLTVV.

At least ten counts were recorded for this clonotype. CDR3 region: CAGGPNPYEQYF. The CDR3 DNA sequence: TGTGCCGGGGGACCCAACCCCTACGAGCAGTACTTC. The chain joins TRBV12-3 or TRBV12-4 to TRBJ2-7, with D perhaps being TRBD1 or TRBD2 (5 bases each). V shed 11 bases and J shed 2 bases, with 13 bases lying between them. CDR3 length equals 12 residues.

This clonotype occurred many times. This rearrangement joins TRBV14 to TRBJ1-2; no clear D. CDR1 is SGHDN and CDR2 is FVKESK in the germline V gene. The V and J ends lost 3 bases and 6 bases respectively, with 11 bases between them. The CDR3 runs 13 residues. CDR3 bases: TGTGCCAGCAGCCAGTTTAGGGTCGATGGCTACACCTTC. This translates into CASSQFRVDGYTF.

This clonotype was seen ten or more times. The J gene is TRBJ1-4, the V gene TRBV27; TRBD1 is a possible D gene (6 bases). V was shortened by 4 bases and J by 10 bases, with 13 bases between the two germline ends. Germline assignment: CDR1 MNHEY and CDR2 SMNVEV (reference sequence). CDR3 length: 13 residues. The CDR3 reads CASSWGTLRKLFF. The CDR3 bases are TGTGCCAGCAGTTGGGGGACACTTCGAAAACTGTTTTTT. The full variable domain, its missing parts supplied by reference TRBV27 and TRBJ1-4, is EAQVTQNPRYLITVTGKKLTVTCSQNMNHEYMSWYRQDPGLGLRQIYYSMNVEVTDKGDVPEGYKVSRKEKRNFPLILESPSPNQTSLYFCASSWGTLRKLFFGSGTQLSVL.

This clonotype was observed at least ten times. A read error may account for a junction end that differs from germline. The chain's CDR3 is CASSSDRGPYNEQFF. For the CDR3, the DNA is TGTGCTAGCAGCTCCGACAGGGGGCCCTACAATGAGCAGTTCTTC. This rearrangement joins TRBV7-7 to TRBJ2-1; TRBD1 aligns across 10 bases. The CDR3 has 15 residues. CDR1 and CDR2 (germline): SSHAT, FNYEAQ (reference sequence).

This clonotype was seen repeatedly, ten times or more. The genes are TRBV5-1 and TRBJ2-7, with D unresolved. The V gene's germline CDR1 is SGHRS and CDR2 YFSETQ. Trimming removed 2 bases at V and 3 bases at J, with 12 bases between. The CDR3 consists of 14 residues. CDR3 nucleotides: TGCGCCAGCAGCTTCACCACACCGAGCTACGAGCAGTACTTC. Its protein product is CASSFTTPSYEQYF.

This clonotype was picked up many times. J is TRBJ2-2 and V is TRBV12-3 or TRBV12-4, with 7 bases that match TRBD2. V was pared by 7 bases and J by 5 bases, with 13 bases of the junction left unmatched. The CDR3 extends over 16 amino acids. This CDR3 is CASTLWWLADTGELFF. The CDR3 coding sequence is TGTGCCAGCACCCTTTGGTGGCTAGCGGATACCGGGGAGCTGTTTTTT.